This T cell receptor (beta chain) is from a study of regulatory T cells in long-lasting Graves disease. Looked up from germline, CDR1 is DFQATT and CDR2 is SNEGSKA (reference sequence). V gave up 0 bases and J gave up 10 bases; unmatched junction bases: 11. This CDR3 comprises 15 residues. The time point was: persistent/refractory GD, antithyroid drugs over 5 years with positive TRAb. Following extraction of RNA from PBMCs, that RNA was used to make the TCR library. Investigators prepared the TCR beta libraries by applying iRepertoire HTBI primers and Arm-PCR of CDR3 regions. TCRdb re-called the multiplex PCR reads through MiXCR, storing one row per CDR3 protein. The sample yields hundreds of thousands of distinct CDR3 sequences, about 30% seen once.

This chain links TRBV20-1 with TRBJ1-4; TRBD1 agrees at 7 bases. This clonotype was obtained from a female donor with Graves disease. This specimen consisted of peripheral blood mononuclear cells (PBMCs), obtained when the disease was refractory, from a patient treated with antithyroid drugs. CDR3: CSARERAPRDRKLFF. The DNA for the CDR3 is TGCAGTGCTAGAGAGAGGGCCCCCCGGGACAGAAAACTGTTTTTT.